Below, one T cell receptor (beta chain) is given with its context. Sequencing was performed with immunoSEQ multiplex PCR; in TCRdb, only in-frame clones are kept and a portion is missing. This sample has more than 60,000 clones; about 95% occur once, and the top ten carry more than 0.25%. The germline V gene encodes CDR1 MNHNS and CDR2 SASEGT. The V end lost 8 bases, the J end lost 7 bases, and 18 bases lay between the germline ends. CDR3 length equals 14 residues. This entry belongs to a study of technical replicates of blood from several donors. The V and J genes are TRBV6-1 and TRBJ2-1, with a possible D match to TRBD2 (7 bases). This clonotype originated in a human donor in good health. Sequencing used T cells isolated from PBMCs. CDR3 DNA: TGTGCCAGCTCTGGGGGCGGGAGCAGGAATGAGCAGTTCTTC. Protein product: CASSGGGSRNEQFF.